Listed below are T cell receptor beta chains from one sample, sequenced in a study of beta chain features in type 1 diabetes. Profiled with immunoSEQ multiplex PCR; TCRdb holds only in-frame clones, not every one. The sample has about 160,000 clones, around 63% seen once. The source material was naive CD4+ T cells from blood. These receptors all stem from a man younger than 40 with type 1 diabetes. CDR3s include the opening cysteine and the closing phenylalanine or tryptophan. Each record gives: V gene, D gene, J gene, clone size, CDR3 protein, CDR3 DNA. A D gene is named only where the DNA matches it firmly. Size is omitted from some rows. Given values are once, few, many or a class for expanded clones.

TRBV29-1,NA,TRBJ1-1,NA,CSVAPTMNTEAFF,TGCAGCGTTGCGCCAACCATGAACACTGAAGCTTTCTTT
TRBV9,NA,TRBJ2-2,NA,CASSVTNTGELFF,TGTGCCAGCAGCGTTACGAACACCGGGGAGCTGTTTTTT
TRBV7-6,NA,TRBJ2-2,NA,CASSVRGGQANTGELFF,TGTGCCAGCAGCGTTCGAGGAGGGCAGGCGAACACCGGGGAGCTGTTTTTT
TRBV30,NA,TRBJ1-4,NA,CALGPTTNEKLFF,TGTGCCTTAGGGCCTACAACTAATGAAAAACTGTTTTTT
TRBV30,TRBD1,TRBJ2-7,NA,CAWIIRDRGYEQYF,TGTGCCTGGATCATAAGGGACAGGGGCTACGAGCAGTACTTC
TRBV13,NA,TRBJ2-2,few,CASSLRTATNTGELFF,TGTGCCAGCAGCTTAAGGACAGCTACGAACACCGGGGAGCTGTTTTTT
TRBV30,NA,TRBJ1-3,NA,CAWTRSRGNTIYF,TGTGCCTGGACTAGATCAAGAGGAAACACCATATATTTT
TRBV19,NA,TRBJ1-5,NA,CASSIGGGYRLNQPQHF,TGTGCCAGTAGTATAGGCGGAGGGTATAGGCTCAATCAGCCCCAGCATTTT
TRBV18,NA,TRBJ2-5,NA,CASSGEMAETQYF,TGTGCCAGCTCTGGGGAAATGGCCGAGACCCAGTACTTC
TRBV6-5,NA,TRBJ1-2,NA,CASSSIGDGYTF,TGTGCCAGCAGCAGTATTGGGGATGGCTACACCTTC
TRBV5-4,NA,TRBJ2-7,NA,CASSFYYEQYF,TGTGCCAGCAGCTTTTACTACGAGCAGTACTTC
TRBV5-4,NA,TRBJ1-4,NA,CASSRGQPATNEKLFF,TGTGCCAGCAGCCGCGGACAGCCGGCAACTAATGAAAAACTGTTTTTT
TRBV4-1,NA,TRBJ2-4,NA,CASSLERVTSVGAKNIQYF,TGCGCCAGCAGCCTCGAACGAGTAACCTCTGTTGGGGCCAAAAACATTCAGTACTTC
TRBV21-1,NA,TRBJ2-5,NA,CASSKERGKETQYF,TGTGCCAGCAGCAAAGAGAGAGGGAAGGAGACCCAGTACTTC
TRBV10-3,TRBD1,TRBJ1-2,NA,CAISESSGGRERYGYTF,TGTGCCATCAGTGAGTCCTCAGGGGGCCGAGAGCGCTATGGCTACACCTTC
TRBV30,NA,TRBJ2-1,few,CAWSPTSGYLIEQFF,TGTGCCTGGAGCCCGACTAGTGGGTACCTCATTGAGCAGTTCTTC
TRBV7-9,NA,TRBJ2-5,NA,CASSLAEETQYF,TGTGCCAGCAGCTTAGCGGAGGAGACCCAGTACTTC
TRBV7-8,NA,TRBJ2-7,few,CASSLDRTRYEQYF,TGTGCCAGCAGCTTAGACAGGACGCGCTACGAGCAGTACTTC
TRBV30,NA,TRBJ1-1,NA,CAWKTGGNTEAFF,TGTGCCTGGAAAACAGGCGGGAACACTGAAGCTTTCTTT
TRBV6-5,TRBD2,TRBJ2-3,NA,CASRDGGSTDTQYF,TGTGCCAGCAGAGACGGGGGGAGCACAGATACGCAGTATTTT
TRBV5-1,TRBD2,TRBJ2-2,NA,CASSLEASGFTGELFF,TGCGCCAGCAGCTTGGAGGCTAGCGGATTCACCGGGGAGCTGTTTTTT
TRBV30,NA,TRBJ2-3,NA,CAWSAPDTQYF,TGTGCCTGGAGTGCACCGGATACGCAGTATTTT
TRBV29-1,NA,TRBJ2-3,NA,CSVDRGGGDTQYF,TGCAGCGTTGACAGGGGGGGAGGAGATACGCAGTATTTT
TRBV29-1,NA,TRBJ2-7,NA,CSVQGHYSYEQYF,TGCAGCGTTCAAGGGCACTACTCCTACGAGCAGTACTTC
TRBV7-2,NA,TRBJ2-3,NA,CASSPAGRDTQYF,TGTGCCAGCAGCCCTGCAGGGCGAGATACGCAGTATTTT
TRBV4-3,NA,TRBJ2-1,few,CASSQGQAAGNEQFF,TGCGCCAGCAGCCAAGGACAGGCGGCGGGCAATGAGCAGTTCTTC
TRBV25-1,NA,TRBJ2-4,NA,CATTDPAKNIQYF,TGTGCCACCACGGACCCAGCCAAAAACATTCAGTACTTC
TRBV6-6,NA,TRBJ2-1,NA,CASSSLWNEQFF,TGTGCCAGCAGCTCTCTCTGGAATGAGCAGTTCTTC
TRBV6-5,NA,TRBJ1-2,NA,CASSYRVENPYGYTF,TGTGCCAGCAGTTACAGGGTGGAAAACCCATATGGCTACACCTTC
TRBV4-1,NA,TRBJ2-1,NA,CASSRGTEYNEQFF,TGCGCCAGCAGCCGGGGGACCGAGTACAATGAGCAGTTCTTC
TRBV7-2,NA,TRBJ2-5,few,CASSAYGYQETQYF,TGTGCCAGCAGCGCCTACGGATACCAAGAGACCCAGTACTTC
TRBV7-2,TRBD2,TRBJ2-3,once,CASSLISGPLTDTQYF,TGTGCCAGCAGCTTAATTAGCGGGCCGCTCACAGATACGCAGTATTTT
TRBV9,TRBD1,TRBJ1-4,NA,CASSVGGTGAEKLFF,TGTGCCAGCAGCGTAGGCGGGACAGGGGCTGAAAAACTGTTTTTT
TRBV7-2,NA,TRBJ2-6,few,CASSLEGSSGANVLTF,TGTGCCAGCAGCTTAGAAGGGAGCTCTGGGGCCAACGTCCTGACTTTC
TRBV29-1,NA,TRBJ2-1,NA,CSVEQPTVYNEQFF,TGCAGCGTTGAACAACCCACCGTGTACAATGAGCAGTTCTTC
TRBV28,TRBD1,TRBJ2-7,NA,CASSLGQGGEQYF,TGTGCCAGCAGTTTAGGACAGGGAGGCGAGCAGTACTTC
TRBV29-1,TRBD1,TRBJ2-1,few,CSVDRGLYNEQFF,TGCAGCGTCGACAGGGGGCTCTACAATGAGCAGTTCTTC
TRBV29-1,NA,TRBJ1-4,NA,CSVRATNEKLFF,TGCAGCGTCAGGGCAACTAATGAAAAACTGTTTTTT
TRBV5-6,NA,TRBJ1-6,NA,CASSLEGVGSPLHF,TGTGCCAGCAGCTTGGAAGGGGTAGGCTCACCCCTCCACTTT
TRBV6-1,NA,TRBJ2-1,NA,CASLRLGYNEQFF,TGTGCCAGTCTACGACTCGGTTACAATGAGCAGTTCTTC
TRBV29-1,TRBD1,TRBJ1-1,NA,CSVAGGYTEAFF,TGCAGCGTGGCAGGGGGATACACTGAAGCTTTCTTT
TRBV19,TRBD2,TRBJ2-3,NA,CASRAPAGVDTQYF,TGTGCCAGTAGGGCCCCAGCGGGAGTAGATACGCAGTATTTT
TRBV5-1,NA,TRBJ2-1,NA,CASRLYAADNEQFF,TGCGCCAGCAGATTGTACGCAGCTGACAATGAGCAGTTCTTC